This T cell receptor beta chain was documented in a study of blood T cell repertoires in COVID-19. Study in general: The United States, Italy and Spain supplied acute and convalescent COVID-19 samples. Nucleic acid was either cDNA or gDNA, and it came from T cells, B-cell-depleted T cells, or PBMCs.

V was clipped by 2 bases and J by 8 bases; unmatched bases: 9. Germline CDR1 reads SGHRS; CDR2 reads YFSETQ. The CDR3 length is 15 residues. Sequencing was performed with immunoSEQ multiplex PCR; in TCRdb, only in-frame clones are kept and a portion is missing. The table lists a few hundred thousand clones, 88% of them singletons, with around 0.99% in the top ten. The V call is TRBV5-1, the J call TRBJ2-1, with 8 bases matching TRBD2. Sequences were obtained from peripheral blood. The sequence derives from a woman in her 40s who had recovered from COVID-19. CDR3 amino acids: CASSFGSGIRDEQFF. As DNA, the CDR3 is TGCGCCAGCAGCTTTGGTAGCGGGATTCGGGATGAGCAGTTCTTC.